This T cell receptor (beta chain) was sequenced for a study of T cell repertoires in cytomegalovirus infection. Whole-study context: Both a matching HLA type and CMV infection were indicated by public TCR beta signatures.

The J segment lost 3 bases and the V segment lost 3 bases, leaving 4 bases of the junction unmatched. The CDR3 contains 15 residues. CDR1 is SGHTA, CDR2 FQGNSA, per germline. This clonotype has ten or more counts. What it recognizes is unknown. TCRdb re-analysed the reads in MiXCR, keeping a single row per CDR3 protein. In the table there are hundreds of thousands of distinct CDR3 sequences, 11% of which are singletons. Study results and caveats: Cumulative public TCR beta family frequency identified CMV carriers with the relevant HLA. There were HLA-C-restricted CMV-specific TCR beta clonotypes dominating the ex vivo response.

The receptor was derived from a human donor in good health (CMV status not recorded). Some clones in this sample may be carry-over from other donors' samples. Sequencing used PBMCs. The chain has TRBV7-2 and TRBJ2-7, with 11 nucleotides matching TRBD1. The CDR3 sequence: CASSFAGTGGYEQYF. CDR3 nucleotide sequence: TGTGCCAGCAGCTTCGCCGGGACAGGGGGCTACGAGCAGTACTTC.